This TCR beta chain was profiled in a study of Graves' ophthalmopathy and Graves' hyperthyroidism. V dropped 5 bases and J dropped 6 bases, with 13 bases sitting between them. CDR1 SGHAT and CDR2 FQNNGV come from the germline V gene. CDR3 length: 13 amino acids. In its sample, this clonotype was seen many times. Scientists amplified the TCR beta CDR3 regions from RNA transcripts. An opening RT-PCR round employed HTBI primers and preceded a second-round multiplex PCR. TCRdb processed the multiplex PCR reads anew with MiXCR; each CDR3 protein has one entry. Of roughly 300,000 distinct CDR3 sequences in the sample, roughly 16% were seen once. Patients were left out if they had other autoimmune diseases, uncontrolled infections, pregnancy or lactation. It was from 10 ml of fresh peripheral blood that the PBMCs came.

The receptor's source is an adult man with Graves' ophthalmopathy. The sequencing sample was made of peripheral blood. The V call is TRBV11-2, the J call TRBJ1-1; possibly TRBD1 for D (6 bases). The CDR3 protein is CASSPGQPAEAFF. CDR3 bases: TGTGCCAGCAGCCCCGGACAGCCCGCTGAAGCTTTCTTT. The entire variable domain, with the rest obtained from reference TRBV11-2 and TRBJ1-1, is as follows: EAGVAQSPRYKIIEKRQSVAFWCNPISGHATLYWYQQILGQGPKLLIQFQNNGVVDDSQLPKDRFSAERLKGVDSTLKIQPAKLEDSAVYLCASSPGQPAEAFFGQGTRLTVV.